Below, 13 T cell receptor beta chains from the same sample are listed, as sequenced in a study of PD-1 blockade in classical Hodgkin lymphoma. The assay was immunoSEQ multiplex PCR, and TCRdb's table has in-frame clones only and misses some. The sample lists some 93,000 clones; roughly nine tenths were seen once. Every patient relapsed after autologous stem cell transplantation, and brentuximab vedotin exposure varied. This specimen was peripheral blood mononuclear cells (PBMCs), taken before the second cycle of nivolumab. The receptors here all came from a human donor with classical Hodgkin lymphoma.

The chain carries TRBV18 and TRBJ2-5; 8 nucleotides align to TRBD2. The V and J ends lost 0 bases and 6 bases, in that order; junction bases with no gene match: 12. Germline V gene lookup returns CDR1 KGHSH and CDR2 LQKENI. The CDR3 runs 17 residues. The CDR3 loop reads CASSPPTSGDVFKTQYF. For the CDR3, the DNA is TGTGCCAGCTCACCACCTACTAGCGGAGATGTATTTAAGACCCAGTACTTC.

The chain has TRBV7-8 and TRBJ1-2, with D possibly matching TRBD1 (6 bases). V was pared by 5 bases and J by 2 bases, with 9 bases between. CDR3 size: 13 residues. Germline CDR1 is SGHVS and CDR2 is FQNEAQ. CDR3 sequence reads: CASSLQGNYGYTF. Written as DNA, the CDR3 is TGTGCCAGCAGCCTACAGGGAAACTATGGCTACACCTTC.

The V and J genes are TRBV7-9 and TRBJ2-1; weak D call: TRBD1 (5 bases). Trimming pared 4 bases from V and 4 bases from J, leaving 11 bases between. There are 14 residues in the CDR3. From germline, CDR1 is SEHNR and CDR2 FQNEAQ (reference sequence). CDR3 bases: TGTGCCAGCAGCTCGTGGACACCATACAATGAGCAGTTCTTC. The encoded protein is CASSSWTPYNEQFF.

CDR3 DNA: TGTGCCAGCAGCCAACCCGGGACTAGCGGGAACGAGCAGTACTTC. This gives the protein CASSQPGTSGNEQYF. The rearrangement links TRBV7-9 to TRBJ2-7; 13 bases are a match to TRBD2. Germline V gene sequence: CDR1 SEHNR, CDR2 FQNEAQ (reference sequence). The CDR3 loop spans 15 amino acids. The V gene end was trimmed by 5 bases and the J gene end by 5 bases; junction bases not matched to a gene: 6.

The genes are TRBV18 and TRBJ1-6, with D unclear. Trimming left V 2 bases short and J 7 bases short, with 6 bases between. This CDR3 is built from 13 residues. The V gene's germline CDR1 is KGHSH and CDR2 LQKENI. The CDR3 nucleotides are TGTGCCAGCTCACCATTAGAGAATTCACCCCTCCACTTT. This gives the protein CASSPLENSPLHF.

The rearrangement joins TRBV23-1 to TRBJ2-1; TRBD1 aligns across 9 bases. TRBV23-1 is recorded as an ORF, its role being uncertain. The CDR3 length is 15 residues. The CDR3 nucleotides are TGCGCTACGATGGACGCAGGACAGGGGACTTATGAGCAGTTCTTC. Its translation: CATMDAGQGTYEQFF.

This chain links TRBV18 with TRBJ1-1; 7 positions match TRBD1. The CDR3 covers 14 residues. V shed 1 base and J 2 bases; nucleotides not matched to a gene: 1. The germline gives CDR1 KGHSH, CDR2 LQKENI. The CDR3: CASSPRDRNTEAFF. CDR3 nucleotide sequence: TGTGCCAGCTCACCACGGGACAGAAACACTGAAGCTTTCTTT.

This chain uses TRBV7-9 with TRBJ2-2, with TRBD2 matching over 11 bases. The trim removed 6 bases at V and 3 bases at J, leaving 6 bases unmatched. The length of the CDR3 is 16 residues. Germline CDR1 SEHNR, CDR2 FQNEAQ (reference sequence). This CDR3 is CASRPTSGSDTGELFF. CDR3 nucleotides: TGTGCCAGCAGGCCCACTAGCGGGAGCGACACCGGGGAGCTGTTTTTT.

This chain uses TRBV11-1 with TRBJ2-5; TRBD1 or TRBD2 may be the D gene (6 bases each). From germline, CDR1 is SGHAT and CDR2 FQDESV (reference sequence). The CDR3 is 17 residues long. The V gene lost 6 bases and the J gene lost 4 bases, with 24 bases spanning the gap. The CDR3 DNA reads TGTGCCAGCAGTCCCGAGGGGGGCGGCTCCGGGAGAGAGACCCAGTACTTC. Its protein is CASSPEGGGSGRETQYF.

The V and J genes are TRBV7-2 and TRBJ2-2, with 8 positions matching TRBD1. This CDR3 has 15 residues. V was clipped by 5 bases and J by 2 bases; unmatched bases: 4. From germline, CDR1 is SGHTA and CDR2 FQGNSA. The CDR3 loop reads CASSLPGGNTGELFF. CDR3 DNA sequence: TGTGCCAGCAGCCTACCAGGGGGCAACACCGGGGAGCTGTTTTTT. The variable domain in full, with the rest retrieved from reference TRBV7-2 and TRBJ2-2, is GAGVSQSPSNKVTEKGKDVELRCDPISGHTALYWYRQSLGQGLEFLIYFQGNSAPDKSGLPSDRFSAERTGGSVSTLTIQRTQQEDSAVYLCASSLPGGNTGELFFGEGSRLTVL.

CDR3 DNA: TGTGCCTGGAAGATCTCCTACGAGCAGTACTTC. It encodes CAWKISYEQYF. This chain uses TRBV30 with TRBJ2-7; D unclear. Germline loops: CDR1 GTSNPN, CDR2 SVGIG (reference sequence). This CDR3 is 11 amino acids long. V gave up 4 bases and J gave up 0 bases, with 4 bases separating them.

This sequence joins TRBV28 and TRBJ2-7; no firm D call. This CDR3 spans 14 amino acids. V was cut by 6 bases and J by 4 bases, with 16 bases left in between. Germline V gene data show CDR1 as MDHEN and CDR2 as SYDVKM. The CDR3 region is CASSNIKYGYEQYF. DNA of the CDR3: TGTGCCAGCAGCAACATTAAATATGGATACGAGCAGTACTTC.

The gene calls are TRBV15 and TRBJ1-4, with D possibly TRBD1 on 5 matching bases. The ends were cut back, 3 bases at V and 0 bases at J, with 23 bases in the middle. CDR3 length: 20 amino acids. Germline CDR1 reads LNHNV; CDR2 reads YYDKDF (reference sequence). The chain's CDR3 is CATSRVRGWFPPTTNEKLFF. CDR3 nucleotide sequence: TGTGCCACCAGCAGGGTAAGGGGATGGTTCCCCCCCACAACTAATGAAAAACTGTTTTTT. Based on the CDR3 plus reference TRBV15 and TRBJ1-4, the full variable domain is DAMVIQNPRYQVTQFGKPVTLSCSQTLNHNVMYWYQQKSSQAPKLLFHYYDKDFNNEADTPDNFQSRRPNTSFCFLDIRSPGLGDTAMYLCATSRVRGWFPPTTNEKLFFGSGTQLSVL.